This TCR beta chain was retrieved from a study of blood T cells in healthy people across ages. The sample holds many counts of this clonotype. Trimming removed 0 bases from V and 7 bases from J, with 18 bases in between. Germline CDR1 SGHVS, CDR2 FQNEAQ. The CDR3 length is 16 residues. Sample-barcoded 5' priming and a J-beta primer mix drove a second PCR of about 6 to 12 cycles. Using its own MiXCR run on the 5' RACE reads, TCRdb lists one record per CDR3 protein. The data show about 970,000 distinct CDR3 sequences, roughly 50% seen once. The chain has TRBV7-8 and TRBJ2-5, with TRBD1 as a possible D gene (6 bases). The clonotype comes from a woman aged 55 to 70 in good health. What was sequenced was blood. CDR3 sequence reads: CASSLAQTGSLTTQYF. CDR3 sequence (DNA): TGTGCCAGCAGCTTAGCGCAAACAGGGAGTCTTACGACCCAGTACTTC.